The entry below describes one T cell receptor beta chain. Its antigen is as yet unknown. This sample stems from a study of PD-1 blockade in classical Hodgkin lymphoma. At the level of the study: Patients got intravenous nivolumab 3 mg/kg every 2 weeks. General study findings and limits: Lower baseline TCR diversity was reported for newly diagnosed patients than for healthy donors. Baseline diversity in complete responders resembled that of newly diagnosed patients.

The assay was immunoSEQ multiplex PCR, and TCRdb's table has in-frame clones only and misses some. The table has 84,000 or so clones, nearly 95% seen once; the top ten hold approximately 2.4%. This CDR3 comprises 15 residues. Trimming shortened V by 2 bases and J by 5 bases, and 15 bases separated the two germline ends. Per the germline V gene, CDR1 is MNHEY and CDR2 is SMNVEV (reference sequence). Each of the patients experienced relapse following autologous stem cell transplantation, and their brentuximab vedotin exposure differed. The rearrangement joins TRBV27 to TRBJ1-2; D may be TRBD1 (5 bases). Sequencing was performed on peripheral blood mononuclear cells (PBMCs), taken before the second cycle of nivolumab. The sequence was collected from a human donor with classical Hodgkin lymphoma. The CDR3 nucleotides are TGTGCCAGCAGTTTAACTGGCAGGGAGTCATATGGCTACACCTTC. Translation: CASSLTGRESYGYTF.